Listed below are T cell receptor beta chains from one sample, sequenced in a study of Tregs in tolerant kidney transplant recipients. Profiled with immunoSEQ multiplex PCR; TCRdb holds only in-frame clones, not every one. Among 55,000 to 80,000 clones listed, approximately 98% were seen once. The sequenced sample was Tregs from blood, obtained before the transplant. The receptors derive from a human donor who received a combined kidney and bone marrow transplant. The CDR3 runs from the conserved cysteine through the conserved F or W. D genes are given only for firm matches. Clone size is stated in some rows and not others, as once, few, many or a class when expanded.

D | size | J | V | DNA | CDR3
. | . | TRBJ1-2 | TRBV2 | TGTGCCAGCAGTATAAACAGGGACTATGGCTACACCTTC | CASSINRDYGYTF
. | . | TRBJ2-7 | TRBV6-1 | TGTGCCAGCAGCCAAGGGGATGGCAGTCCCTACGAGCAGTACTTC | CASSQGDGSPYEQYF
TRBD2 | . | TRBJ2-1 | TRBV30 | TGTGCCTGTCACCAGGTAGCGGGGGGCCCTCCGAATGAGCAGTTCTTC | CACHQVAGGPPNEQFF
. | . | TRBJ2-5 | TRBV19 | TGTGCCAGTAGTATAGGAACAGCACTCCAAGAGACCCAGTACTTC | CASSIGTALQETQYF
. | . | TRBJ2-7 | TRBV27 | TGTGCCAGCAGTTTAGGGGGCACAGCGGGGGAGCAGTACTTC | CASSLGGTAGEQYF
. | . | TRBJ2-1 | TRBV19 | TGTGCCAGTAGTATCAACCCGGGACTCCCGTTCTTC | CASSINPGLPFF
. | . | TRBJ1-2 | TRBV11-2 | TGTGCCAGCAGCTCCATCGCAGTGGGGGCGCCGACCTTC | CASSSIAVGAPTF
TRBD1 | . | TRBJ2-7 | TRBV5-4 | TGTGCCAGCAGCTATGGCCGGACAGGTTGGGACGAGCAGTACTTC | CASSYGRTGWDEQYF
. | . | TRBJ1-5 | TRBV5-1 | TGCGCCAGCAGCTTGGGGCTAGGGGAGGGAGATCAGCCCCAGCATTTT | CASSLGLGEGDQPQHF
. | once | TRBJ2-5 | TRBV18 | TGTGCCAGCTCACCACTCATTCCAAGTGGCCTACAGGGAGTGGAGACCCAGTACTTC | CASSPLIPSGLQGVETQYF
TRBD2 | . | TRBJ2-3 | TRBV7-6 | TGTGCCAGCAGCTTAGCCTGGCGGGAGGGCGCAGATACGCAGTATTTT | CASSLAWREGADTQYF
. | . | TRBJ1-1 | TRBV10-3 | TGTGCCATCAGTGAGTCGATACGGCGGCGGAACACTGAAGCTTTCTTT | CAISESIRRRNTEAFF
TRBD2 | . | TRBJ2-5 | TRBV5-1 | TGCGCCAGCAGCTTGGGGGCTAGCGGGGGGGCCCTTCGAGAGACCCAGTACTTC | CASSLGASGGALRETQYF
. | . | TRBJ1-4 | TRBV30 | TGTGCCTGGAGTGTCGGAATAACAGGGTGGTTAGGAAAACTGTTTTTT | CAWSVGITGWLGKLFF
. | . | TRBJ1-1 | TRBV28 | TGTGCCAGCAGTTTTTCCGGGGGGCGCCTCCCTGAAGCTTTCTTT | CASSFSGGRLPEAFF
. | . | TRBJ2-3 | TRBV5-1 | TGCGCCAGCAGCTTGGGCCTCGGCGGACTGAGCACAGATACGCAGTATTTT | CASSLGLGGLSTDTQYF
TRBD2 | . | TRBJ2-3 | TRBV5-1 | TGCGCCAGCAGCCTGACTAGCGGGGGGGCAACAGATACGCAGTATTTT | CASSLTSGGATDTQYF
. | . | TRBJ1-1 | TRBV11-3 | TGTGCCAGCAGCTCCCGACAGTCTGAAGCTTTCTTT | CASSSRQSEAFF
TRBD2 | . | TRBJ2-3 | TRBV10-3 | TGTGCCATCAGCGGGGGGGCGTCCGATACGCAGTATTTT | CAISGGASDTQYF
TRBD2 | . | TRBJ2-1 | TRBV7-8 | TGTGCCAGCAGCTTTGGACTAGTAGTGAATGAGCAGTTCTTC | CASSFGLVVNEQFF
. | . | TRBJ1-2 | TRBV7-9 | TGTGCCAGCAGCCTCCAGTCGGGGATCTATGGCTACACCTTC | CASSLQSGIYGYTF
TRBD2 | . | TRBJ2-1 | TRBV4-1 | TGCGCCAGCAGCCAGGGCGGGAGGGCCTACAATGAGCAGTTCTTC | CASSQGGRAYNEQFF
TRBD1 | . | TRBJ1-3 | TRBV10-3 | TGTGCCATCAGCCGGGACAGGGGAAACACCATATATTTT | CAISRDRGNTIYF
. | . | TRBJ1-3 | TRBV18 | TGTGCCAGCTCACCGAGGGGGTTCGAGACTGGAAACACCATATATTTT | CASSPRGFETGNTIYF
TRBD1 | . | TRBJ1-6 | TRBV5-6 | TGTGCCAGCAGCTCCAGGGGGCGGGTTTCACCCCTCCACTTT | CASSSRGRVSPLHF
. | . | TRBJ1-2 | TRBV19 | TGTGCCAGTAGTAGGGAGAGAACTAACTATGGCTACACCTTC | CASSRERTNYGYTF